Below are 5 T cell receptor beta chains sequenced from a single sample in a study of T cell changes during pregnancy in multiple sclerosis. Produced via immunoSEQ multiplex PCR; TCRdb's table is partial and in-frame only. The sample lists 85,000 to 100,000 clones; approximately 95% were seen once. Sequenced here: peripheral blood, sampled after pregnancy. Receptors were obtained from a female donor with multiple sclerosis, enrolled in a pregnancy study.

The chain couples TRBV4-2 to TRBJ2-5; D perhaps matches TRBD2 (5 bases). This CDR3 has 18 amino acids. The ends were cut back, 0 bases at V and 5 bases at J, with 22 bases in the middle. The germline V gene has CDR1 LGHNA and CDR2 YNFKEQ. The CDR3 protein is CASSQDGLGRASRETQYF. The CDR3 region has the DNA TGTGCCAGCAGCCAAGATGGGTTAGGGCGGGCCTCCCGGGAGACCCAGTACTTC.

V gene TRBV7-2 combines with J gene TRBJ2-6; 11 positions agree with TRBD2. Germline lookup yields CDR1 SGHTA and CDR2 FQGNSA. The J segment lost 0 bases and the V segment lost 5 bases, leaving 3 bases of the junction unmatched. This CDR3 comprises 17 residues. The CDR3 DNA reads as TGTGCCAGCAGCCGACTAGCGGGAAACTCTGGGGCCAACGTCCTGACTTTC. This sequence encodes CASSRLAGNSGANVLTF.

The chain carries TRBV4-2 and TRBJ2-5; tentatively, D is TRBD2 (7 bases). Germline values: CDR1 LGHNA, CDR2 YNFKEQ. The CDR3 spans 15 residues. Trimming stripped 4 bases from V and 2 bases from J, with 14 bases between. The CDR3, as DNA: TGTGCCAGCAGCCCTGGGGGGGGCGGACAAGAGACCCAGTACTTC. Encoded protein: CASSPGGGGQETQYF.

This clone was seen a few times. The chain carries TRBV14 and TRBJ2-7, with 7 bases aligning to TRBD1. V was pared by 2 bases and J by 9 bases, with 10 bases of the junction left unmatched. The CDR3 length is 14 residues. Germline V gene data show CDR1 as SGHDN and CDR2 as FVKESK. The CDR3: CASSQRSTGVRQYF. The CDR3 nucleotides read TGTGCCAGCAGCCAAAGATCCACAGGGGTGCGGCAGTACTTC.

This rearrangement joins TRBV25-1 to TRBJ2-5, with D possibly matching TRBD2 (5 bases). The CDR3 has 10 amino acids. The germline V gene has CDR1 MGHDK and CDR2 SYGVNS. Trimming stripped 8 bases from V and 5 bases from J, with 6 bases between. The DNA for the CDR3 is TGTGCCAGCGGGAGCGAGACCCAGTACTTC. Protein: CASGSETQYF.